Sequencing of this T cell receptor beta chain was carried out in a study of blood T cell repertoires in COVID-19. Turning to the study itself: Researchers got acute and convalescent COVID-19 samples from the United States, Italy and Spain. PBMCs, B-cell-depleted T cells, or T cells provided the cDNA or gDNA that made up the material.

Authors' processing steps: Scientists estimated how many nucleated cells there were by amplifying reference gene primers. Method: immunoSEQ multiplex PCR; TCRdb's copy keeps in-frame clones and lacks some. V and J calls and clone size come straight from that table; D and trimming were deduced from the DNA. The sample holds roughly 20,000 clones, approximately 86% seen once. This sequence originates from a human donor in a cohort sampled during active COVID-19. Sequencing was carried out using peripheral blood.

CDR3 region: CASSLDRESANEKLFF. In DNA form, the CDR3 reads TGTGCCAGCAGCTTGGACAGGGAATCGGCTAATGAAAAACTGTTTTTT. The chain carries TRBV5-4 and TRBJ1-4; tentative D call: TRBD1 (6 bases). Germline V CDR1 and CDR2: SGHNT, YYREEE (reference sequence). The CDR3 runs 16 residues. Trimming shortened V by 0 bases and J by 3 bases, and 12 bases separated the two germline ends.